The clone carrying this T cell receptor beta chain showed up just a few times. The antigen is not known. The data are from a study of T-cell reconstitution after alpha-beta-depleted transplantation in children. Trimming left V 3 bases short and J 4 bases short, with 12 bases between. There are 14 residues in the CDR3. Germline V gene data show CDR1 as WSHSY and CDR2 as SAAADI. The TCRbeta library was prepared with unique molecular identifiers. TCRdb used MiXCR to reprocess the PCR reads, holding one entry per CDR3 protein. The sample contains around 670,000 distinct CDR3 sequences, around 14% of which appear only once. Whole-study results and caveats: There were reportedly several hundred expanded graft clones from which alpha-beta T cells came about two months after transplant. Most T-cell counts and diversity one year after the transplant came from T cells that were newly produced.

The receptor was isolated from a girl under 10 years old with congenital amegakaryocytic thrombocytopenia, due to receive a stem cell transplant. The chain joins TRBV10-2 to TRBJ1-1, with a weak D call TRBD1 (5 bases). Sequences were derived from PBMCs, sampled before TCRalphabeta/CD19-depleted stem cell transplant. For the CDR3, the DNA is TGCGCCAGCAGTGATCTAGGGAGGGGCACTGAAGCTTTCTTT. It yields the protein CASSDLGRGTEAFF.